This T cell receptor (beta chain) was retrieved from a study of control samples from healthy donors and cancer patients. Data came from immunoSEQ multiplex PCR; TCRdb stores just in-frame clones and leaves some out. The sample holds about 120,000 clones; about nine tenths are singletons and the top ten take 2% to 3%. From germline, CDR1 is SGHVS and CDR2 FQNEAQ. CDR3 length equals 17 residues. V was trimmed by 3 bases and J by 1 base, leaving 16 bases between them. The sequenced sample was blood. The V and J genes are TRBV7-8 and TRBJ2-4; D assignment may be TRBD1 or TRBD2 (6 bases each). The TCR originated in a man aged 40-49 years in good health. CDR3: CASSFGPGGAAKNIQYF. The CDR3 nucleotides are TGTGCCAGCAGCTTCGGGCCCGGGGGCGCGGCCAAAAACATTCAGTACTTC.